This TCR beta chain is drawn from a study of blood T cell repertoires in COVID-19. Study at large: Sample material is recorded as cDNA or gDNA derived from T cells, B-cell-depleted T cells, or PBMCs.

CDR1 and CDR2 from the germline V gene are LGHDT and YNNKEL (reference sequence). The CDR3 extends over 16 amino acids. The V segment lost 4 bases and the J segment 5 bases; nucleotides outside the gene matches: 11. In the source study's methods: Amplification from reference gene primers served as the basis for estimated nucleated cell counts. Only in-frame clones appear in the TCRdb table, and some are missing; sequencing was by immunoSEQ multiplex PCR. V and J calls and clone size come straight from that table; D and trimming were deduced from the DNA. This table holds over 400,000 clones, roughly nine tenths found once. Patients of the Seattle cohort, enrolled during active infection, were followed longitudinally.

The sample taken for sequencing was peripheral blood. The J gene is TRBJ2-1, the V gene TRBV3-1 (or the pseudogene TRBV3-2), with TRBD1 matching over 7 bases. The sequence came from a woman in her fifties or sixties with COVID-19, enrolled during active disease. The CDR3 DNA is TGTGCCAGCAGCCGCCCTCGAAGACAGGGCAACAATGAGCAGTTCTTC. Residues: CASSRPRRQGNNEQFF.